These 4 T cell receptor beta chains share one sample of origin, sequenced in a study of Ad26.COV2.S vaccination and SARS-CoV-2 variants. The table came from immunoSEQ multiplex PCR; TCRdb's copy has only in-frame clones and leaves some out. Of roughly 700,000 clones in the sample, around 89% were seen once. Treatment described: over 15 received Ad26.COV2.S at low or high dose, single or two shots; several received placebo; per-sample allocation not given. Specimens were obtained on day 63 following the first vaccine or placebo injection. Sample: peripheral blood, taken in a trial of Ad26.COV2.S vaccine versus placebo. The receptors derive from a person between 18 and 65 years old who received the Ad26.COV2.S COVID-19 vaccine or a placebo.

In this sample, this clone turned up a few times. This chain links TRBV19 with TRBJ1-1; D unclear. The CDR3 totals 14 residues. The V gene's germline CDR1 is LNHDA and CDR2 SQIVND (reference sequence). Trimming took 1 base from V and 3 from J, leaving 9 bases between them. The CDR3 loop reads CASSIGFVDTEAFF. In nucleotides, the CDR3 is TGTGCCAGTAGTATAGGGTTTGTGGACACTGAAGCTTTCTTT.

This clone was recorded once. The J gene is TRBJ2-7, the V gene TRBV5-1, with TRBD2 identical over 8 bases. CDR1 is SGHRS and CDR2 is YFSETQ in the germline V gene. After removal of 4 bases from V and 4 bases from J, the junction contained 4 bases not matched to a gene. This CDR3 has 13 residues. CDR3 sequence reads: CASSTGLAYEQYF. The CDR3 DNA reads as TGCGCCAGCAGCACCGGACTAGCTTACGAGCAGTACTTC. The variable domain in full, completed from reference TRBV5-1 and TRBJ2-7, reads KAGVTQTPRYLIKTRGQQVTLSCSPISGHRSVSWYQQTPGQGLQFLFEYFSETQRNKGNFPGRFSGRQFSNSRSEMNVSTLELGDSALYLCASSTGLAYEQYFGPGTRLTVT.

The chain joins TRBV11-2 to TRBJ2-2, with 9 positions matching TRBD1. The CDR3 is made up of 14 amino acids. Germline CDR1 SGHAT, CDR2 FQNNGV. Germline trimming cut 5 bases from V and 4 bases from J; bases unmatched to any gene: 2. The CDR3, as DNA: TGTGCCAGCAGCGGGACAGGGACCACCGGGGAGCTGTTTTTT. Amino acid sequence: CASSGTGTTGELFF.

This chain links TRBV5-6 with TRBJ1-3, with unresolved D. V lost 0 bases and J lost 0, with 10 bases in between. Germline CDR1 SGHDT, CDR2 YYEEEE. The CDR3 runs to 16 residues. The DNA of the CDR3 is TGTGCCAGCAGCTTGGCTCCGCTGAACTCTGGAAACACCATATATTTT. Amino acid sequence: CASSLAPLNSGNTIYF.